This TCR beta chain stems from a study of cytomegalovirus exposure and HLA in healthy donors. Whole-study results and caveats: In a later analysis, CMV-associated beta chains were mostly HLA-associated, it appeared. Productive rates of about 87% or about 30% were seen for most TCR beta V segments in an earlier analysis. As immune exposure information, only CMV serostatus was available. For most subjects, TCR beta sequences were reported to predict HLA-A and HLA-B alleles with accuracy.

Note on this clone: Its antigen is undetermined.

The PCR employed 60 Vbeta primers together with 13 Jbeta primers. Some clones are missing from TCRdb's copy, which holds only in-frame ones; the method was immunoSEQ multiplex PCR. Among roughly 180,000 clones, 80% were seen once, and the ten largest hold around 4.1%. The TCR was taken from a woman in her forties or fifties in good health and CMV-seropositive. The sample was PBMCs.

CDR3 nucleotide sequence: TGTGCCACCAGCAGAGACGTGACAGGGTCGACCTACGAGCAGTACTTC. Translation gives CATSRDVTGSTYEQYF. This chain connects TRBV15 to TRBJ2-7; 7 bases are a match to TRBD1. After removal of 0 bases from V and 2 bases from J, the junction contained 7 bases not matched to a gene. The length of the CDR3 is 16 residues. The V gene's germline CDR1 is LNHNV and CDR2 YYDKDF (reference sequence).